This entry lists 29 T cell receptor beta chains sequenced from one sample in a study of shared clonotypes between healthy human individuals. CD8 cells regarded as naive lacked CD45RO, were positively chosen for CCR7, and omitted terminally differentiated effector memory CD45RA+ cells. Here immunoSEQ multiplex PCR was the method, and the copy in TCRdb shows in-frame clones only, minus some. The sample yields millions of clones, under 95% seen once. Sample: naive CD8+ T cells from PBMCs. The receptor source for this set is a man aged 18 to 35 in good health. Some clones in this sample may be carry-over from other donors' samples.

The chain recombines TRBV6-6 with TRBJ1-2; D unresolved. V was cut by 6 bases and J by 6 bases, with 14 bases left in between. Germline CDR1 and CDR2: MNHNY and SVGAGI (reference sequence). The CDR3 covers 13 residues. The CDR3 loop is CASSRLAWDGYTF. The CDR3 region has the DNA TGTGCCAGCAGCCGACTTGCCTGGGATGGCTACACCTTC.

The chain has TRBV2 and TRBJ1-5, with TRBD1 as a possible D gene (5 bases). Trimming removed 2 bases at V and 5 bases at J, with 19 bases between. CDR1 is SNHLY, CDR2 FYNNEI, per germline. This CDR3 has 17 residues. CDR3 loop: CASSESFSVGGDQPQHF. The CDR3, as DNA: TGTGCCAGCAGTGAATCTTTTTCCGTTGGAGGGGATCAGCCCCAGCATTTT.

The CDR3 nucleotides read TGTGCGGGGGGCACTCTGAGATCTGGAAACACCATATATTTT. Its translation is CAGGTLRSGNTIYF. The V call is TRBV7-9, the J call TRBJ1-3; maybe TRBD1 (6 bases). The germline CDR1 and CDR2 sequences are SEHNR and FQNEAQ (reference sequence). The CDR3 covers 14 residues.

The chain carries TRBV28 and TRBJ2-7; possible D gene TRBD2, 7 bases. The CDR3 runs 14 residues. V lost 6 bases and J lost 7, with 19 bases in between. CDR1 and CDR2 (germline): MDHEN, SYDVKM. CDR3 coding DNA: TGTGCCAGCAGCCCGAGGGGGGGAGTAGGGGAGCAGTACTTC. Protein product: CASSPRGGVGEQYF. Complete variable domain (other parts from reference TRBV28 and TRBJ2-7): DVKVTQSSRYLVKRTGEKVFLECVQDMDHENMFWYRQDPGLGLRLIYFSYDVKMKEKGDIPEGYSVSREKKERFSLILESASTNQTSMYLCASSPRGGVGEQYFGPGTRLTVT.

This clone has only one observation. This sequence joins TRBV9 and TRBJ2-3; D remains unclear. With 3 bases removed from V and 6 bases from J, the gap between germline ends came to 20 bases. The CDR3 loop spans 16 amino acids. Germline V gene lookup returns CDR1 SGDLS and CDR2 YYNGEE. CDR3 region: CASSATLGLAGDTQYF. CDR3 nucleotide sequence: TGTGCCAGCAGCGCCACCTTGGGCCTCGCCGGGGATACGCAGTATTTT. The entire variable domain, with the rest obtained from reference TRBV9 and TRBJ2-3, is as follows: DSGVTQTPKHLITATGQRVTLRCSPRSGDLSVYWYQQSLDQGLQFLIQYYNGEERAKGNILERFSAQQFPDLHSELNLSSLELGDSALYFCASSATLGLAGDTQYFGPGTRLTVL.

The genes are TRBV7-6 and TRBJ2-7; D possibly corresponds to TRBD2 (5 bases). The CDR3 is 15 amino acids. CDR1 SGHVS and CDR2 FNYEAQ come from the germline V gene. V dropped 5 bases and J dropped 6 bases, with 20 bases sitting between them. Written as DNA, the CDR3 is TGTGCCAGCAGCATACCGGGAAGCTCAGTAAGCGAGCAGTACTTC. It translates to CASSIPGSSVSEQYF.

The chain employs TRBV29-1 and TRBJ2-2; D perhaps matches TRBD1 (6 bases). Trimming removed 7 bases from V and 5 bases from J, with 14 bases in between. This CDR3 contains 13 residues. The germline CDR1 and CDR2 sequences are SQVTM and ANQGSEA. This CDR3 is CSARTGKTGELFF. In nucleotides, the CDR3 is TGCAGCGCCAGAACAGGGAAAACCGGGGAGCTGTTTTTT.

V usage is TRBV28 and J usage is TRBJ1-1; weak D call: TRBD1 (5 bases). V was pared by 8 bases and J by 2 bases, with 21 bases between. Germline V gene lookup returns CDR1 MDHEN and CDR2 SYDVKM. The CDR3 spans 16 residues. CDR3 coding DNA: TGTGCCAGCGGCCAACTATCGGGGGGAGCAAACACTGAAGCTTTCTTT. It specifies CASGQLSGGANTEAFF.

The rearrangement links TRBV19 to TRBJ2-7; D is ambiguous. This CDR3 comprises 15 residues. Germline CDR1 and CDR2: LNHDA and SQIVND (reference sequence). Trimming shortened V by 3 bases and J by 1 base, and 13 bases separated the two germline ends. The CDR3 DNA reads TGTGCCAGTAGTATTTTTGGTTACAGTTCCTACGAGCAGTACTTC. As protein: CASSIFGYSSYEQYF.

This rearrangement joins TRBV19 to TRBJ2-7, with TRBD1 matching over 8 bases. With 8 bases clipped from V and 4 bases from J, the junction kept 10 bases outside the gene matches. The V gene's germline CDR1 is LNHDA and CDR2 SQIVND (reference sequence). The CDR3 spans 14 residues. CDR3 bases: TGTGCCAGTTCGAACCGGGACAGGATTTACGAGCAGTACTTC. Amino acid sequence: CASSNRDRIYEQYF.

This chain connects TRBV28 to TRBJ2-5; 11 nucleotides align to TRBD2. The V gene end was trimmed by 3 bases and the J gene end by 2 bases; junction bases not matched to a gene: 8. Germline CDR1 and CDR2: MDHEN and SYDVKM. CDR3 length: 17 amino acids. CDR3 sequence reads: CASSLRASGRWQETQYF. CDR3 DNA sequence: TGTGCCAGCAGTTTGAGGGCTAGCGGGAGGTGGCAAGAGACCCAGTACTTC.

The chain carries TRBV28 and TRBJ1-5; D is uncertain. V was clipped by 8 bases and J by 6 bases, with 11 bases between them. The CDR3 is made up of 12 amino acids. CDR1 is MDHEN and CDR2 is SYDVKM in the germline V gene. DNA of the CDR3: TGTGCCAGCCGGACTTTGGGTCAGCCCCAGCATTTT. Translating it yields CASRTLGQPQHF.

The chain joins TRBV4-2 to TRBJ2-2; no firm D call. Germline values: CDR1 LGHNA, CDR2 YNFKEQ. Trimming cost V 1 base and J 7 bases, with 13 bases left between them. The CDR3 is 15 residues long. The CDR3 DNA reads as TGTGCCAGCAGCCAAGGACAAGGTTACGGCGGGGAGCTGTTTTTT. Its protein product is CASSQGQGYGGELFF.

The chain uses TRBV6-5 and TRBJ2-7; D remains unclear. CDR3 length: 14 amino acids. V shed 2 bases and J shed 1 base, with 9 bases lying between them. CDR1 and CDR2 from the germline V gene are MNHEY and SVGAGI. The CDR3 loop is CASSYALGSYEQYF. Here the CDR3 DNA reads TGTGCCAGCAGTTACGCCCTTGGGTCCTACGAGCAGTACTTC.

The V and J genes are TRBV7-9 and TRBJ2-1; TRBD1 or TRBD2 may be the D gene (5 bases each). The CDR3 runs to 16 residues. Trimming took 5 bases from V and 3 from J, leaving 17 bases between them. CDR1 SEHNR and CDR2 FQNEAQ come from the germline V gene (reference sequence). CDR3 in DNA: TGTGCCAGCAGCACCGTCAACCAGGGAGTCTACAATGAGCAGTTCTTC. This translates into CASSTVNQGVYNEQFF.

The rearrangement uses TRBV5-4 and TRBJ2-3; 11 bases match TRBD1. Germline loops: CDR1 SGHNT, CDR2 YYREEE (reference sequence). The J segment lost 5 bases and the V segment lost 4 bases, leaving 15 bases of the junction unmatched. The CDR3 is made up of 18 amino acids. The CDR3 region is CASSAPGQGDPEGDTQYF. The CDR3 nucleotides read TGTGCCAGCAGCGCGCCGGGACAGGGGGACCCCGAGGGAGATACGCAGTATTTT.

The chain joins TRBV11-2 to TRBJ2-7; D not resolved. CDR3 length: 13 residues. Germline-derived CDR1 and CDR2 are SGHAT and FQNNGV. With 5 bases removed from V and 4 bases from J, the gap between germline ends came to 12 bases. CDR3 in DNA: TGTGCCAGCAGCCCTCTTTTAAATTACGAGCAGTACTTC. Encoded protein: CASSPLLNYEQYF.

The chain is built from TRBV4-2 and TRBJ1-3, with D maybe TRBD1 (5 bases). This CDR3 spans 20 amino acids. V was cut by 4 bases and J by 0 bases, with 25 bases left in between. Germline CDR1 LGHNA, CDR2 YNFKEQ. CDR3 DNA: TGTGCCAGCAGCCGGAGAATAGACCAGGACACAGGCCGCTCTGGAAACACCATATATTTT. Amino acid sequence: CASSRRIDQDTGRSGNTIYF.

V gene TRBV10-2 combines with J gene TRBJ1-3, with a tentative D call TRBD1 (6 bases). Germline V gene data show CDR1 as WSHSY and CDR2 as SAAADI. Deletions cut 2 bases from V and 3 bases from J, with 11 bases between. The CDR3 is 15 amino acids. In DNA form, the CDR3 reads TGCGCCAGCAGTGAGGGGCAGGGGCTTGGAAACACCATATATTTT. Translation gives CASSEGQGLGNTIYF.

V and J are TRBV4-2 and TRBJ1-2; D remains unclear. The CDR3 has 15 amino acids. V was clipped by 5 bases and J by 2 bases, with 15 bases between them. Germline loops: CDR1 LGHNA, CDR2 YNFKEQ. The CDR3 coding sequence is TGTGCCAGCAGCGAGGAGAAACATAAAAACTATGGCTACACCTTC. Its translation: CASSEEKHKNYGYTF.

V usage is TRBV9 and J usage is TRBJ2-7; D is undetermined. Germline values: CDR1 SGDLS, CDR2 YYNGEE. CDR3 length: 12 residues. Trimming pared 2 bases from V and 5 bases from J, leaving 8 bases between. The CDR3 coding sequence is TGTGCCAGCAGCGTTTCGGACGACGAGCAGTACTTC. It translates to CASSVSDDEQYF. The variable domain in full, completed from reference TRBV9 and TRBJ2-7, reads DSGVTQTPKHLITATGQRVTLRCSPRSGDLSVYWYQQSLDQGLQFLIQYYNGEERAKGNILERFSAQQFPDLHSELNLSSLELGDSALYFCASSVSDDEQYFGPGTRLTVT.

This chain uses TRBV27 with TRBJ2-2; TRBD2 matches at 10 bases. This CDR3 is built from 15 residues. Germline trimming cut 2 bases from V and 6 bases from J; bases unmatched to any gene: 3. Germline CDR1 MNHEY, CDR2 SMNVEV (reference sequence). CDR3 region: CASSLLAGDAGELFF. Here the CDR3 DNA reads TGTGCCAGCAGTTTACTAGCGGGAGACGCCGGGGAGCTGTTTTTT.

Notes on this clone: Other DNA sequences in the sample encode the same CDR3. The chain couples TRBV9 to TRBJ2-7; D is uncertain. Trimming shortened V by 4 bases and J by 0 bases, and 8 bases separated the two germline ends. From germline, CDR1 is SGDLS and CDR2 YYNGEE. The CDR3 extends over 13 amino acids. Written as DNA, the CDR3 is TGTGCCAGCAGCCCCGGAAGCTCCTACGAGCAGTACTTC. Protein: CASSPGSSYEQYF.

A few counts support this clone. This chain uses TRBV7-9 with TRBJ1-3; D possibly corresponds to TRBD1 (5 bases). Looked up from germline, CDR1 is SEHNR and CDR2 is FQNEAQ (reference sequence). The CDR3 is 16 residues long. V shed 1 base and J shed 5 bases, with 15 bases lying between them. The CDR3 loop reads CASSLEVAGPRNTIYF. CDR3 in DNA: TGTGCCAGCAGCTTAGAAGTCGCAGGGCCGAGAAACACCATATATTTT. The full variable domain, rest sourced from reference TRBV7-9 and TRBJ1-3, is DTGVSQNPRHKITKRGQNVTFRCDPISEHNRLYWYRQTLGQGPEFLTYFQNEAQLEKSRLLSDRFSAERPKGSFSTLEIQRTEQGDSAMYLCASSLEVAGPRNTIYFGEGSWLTVV.

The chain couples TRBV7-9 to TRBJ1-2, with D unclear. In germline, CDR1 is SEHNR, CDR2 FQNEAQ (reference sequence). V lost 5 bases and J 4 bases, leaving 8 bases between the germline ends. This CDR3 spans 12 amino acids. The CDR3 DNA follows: TGTGCCAGCAGCCCGAAACCCTATGGCTACACCTTC. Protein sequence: CASSPKPYGYTF.

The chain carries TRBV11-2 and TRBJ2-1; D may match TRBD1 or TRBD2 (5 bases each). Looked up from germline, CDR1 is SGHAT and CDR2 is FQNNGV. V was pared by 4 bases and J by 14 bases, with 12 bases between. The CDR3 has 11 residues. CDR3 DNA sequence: TGTGCCAGCAGCTACTGGGGGATCAAGTTCTTC. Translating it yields CASSYWGIKFF. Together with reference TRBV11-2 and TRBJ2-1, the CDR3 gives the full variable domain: EAGVAQSPRYKIIEKRQSVAFWCNPISGHATLYWYQQILGQGPKLLIQFQNNGVVDDSQLPKDRFSAERLKGVDSTLKIQPAKLEDSAVYLCASSYWGIKFFGPGTRLTVL.

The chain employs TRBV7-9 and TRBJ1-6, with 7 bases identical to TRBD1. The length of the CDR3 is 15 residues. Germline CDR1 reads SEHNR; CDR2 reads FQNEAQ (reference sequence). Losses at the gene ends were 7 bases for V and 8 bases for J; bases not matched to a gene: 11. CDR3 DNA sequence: TGTGCCAGCACCCCGACAGGGAATTTGGATTCACCCCTCCACTTT. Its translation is CASTPTGNLDSPLHF.

CDR3: CASSMAGTNYEQYF. CDR3 sequence (DNA): TGTGCCAGCAGCATGGCCGGGACAAACTACGAGCAGTACTTC. The chain recombines TRBV11-2 with TRBJ2-7; possible D gene TRBD1, 6 bases. CDR1 and CDR2 from the germline V gene are SGHAT and FQNNGV. V was trimmed by 5 bases and J by 3 bases, leaving 14 bases between them. This CDR3 region has 14 residues.

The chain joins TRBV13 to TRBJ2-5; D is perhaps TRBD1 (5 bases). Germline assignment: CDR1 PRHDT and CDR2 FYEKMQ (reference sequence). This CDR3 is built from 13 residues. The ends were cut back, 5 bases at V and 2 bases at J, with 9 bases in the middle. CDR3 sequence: CASSRGSQETQYF. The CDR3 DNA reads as TGTGCCAGCAGCAGGGGATCTCAAGAGACCCAGTACTTC.